The 15 T cell receptor beta chains listed next were all sequenced from one sample in a study of CD8 T cells in Susac syndrome. With random hexamers, about 0.5 to 1 ug RNA was reverse transcribed. Via MiXCR, TCRdb re-called the immunoSEQ multiplex PCR reads, giving one row per CDR3 protein. There are 300,000 to 350,000 distinct CDR3 sequences in the sample; 92% occur only once, and 0.06% to 0.075% lies in the top ten. What was sequenced was CD4+ T cells from PBMCs. The origin of the receptors is a human donor with multiple sclerosis.

The chain links TRBV5-1 to TRBJ2-7; 10 nucleotides align to TRBD1. Germline lookup yields CDR1 SGHRS and CDR2 YFSETQ. The CDR3 runs 14 residues. V gave up 3 bases and J gave up 3 bases; unmatched junction bases: 3. The CDR3 region is CASSSGTGDYEQYF. The CDR3 nucleotides are TGCGCCAGCAGCTCCGGGACAGGGGACTACGAGCAGTACTTC.

This clonotype was detected only once. The V and J genes are TRBV6-2 or TRBV6-3 and TRBJ1-1; D not certain. CDR3 length: 13 amino acids. Germline-derived CDR1 and CDR2 are MNHEY and SVGEGT. Trimming removed 3 bases from V and 4 bases from J, with 9 bases in between. This chain's CDR3 is CASSYMTGTEAFF. The CDR3 coding sequence is TGTGCCAGCAGTTATATGACCGGCACTGAAGCTTTCTTT.

The chain employs TRBV7-9 and TRBJ1-2, with 10 positions matching TRBD1. Germline lookup yields CDR1 SEHNR and CDR2 FQNEAQ (reference sequence). With 0 bases clipped from V and 11 bases from J, the junction kept 9 bases outside the gene matches. This CDR3 has 15 amino acids. The CDR3 sequence is CASSLAGQGVSGYTF. Written as DNA, the CDR3 is TGTGCCAGCAGCTTAGCTGGACAGGGGGTGAGTGGGTACACCTTC.

This rearrangement joins TRBV9 to TRBJ1-1, with a possible D match to TRBD1 (6 bases). Germline V gene data show CDR1 as SGDLS and CDR2 as YYNGEE. This CDR3 has 14 amino acids. Between the trimmed V and J ends, which lost 1 base and 7 bases, there was a span of 14 bases. The CDR3 coding sequence is TGTGCCAGCAGCGTAAACCCCCTGGACAGTGAAGCTTTCTTT. Translation: CASSVNPLDSEAFF.

The chain uses TRBV5-1 and TRBJ2-5; 7 nucleotides agree with TRBD2. J lost 5 bases, V lost 1 base, and 8 bases had no gene match. The germline V gene encodes CDR1 SGHRS and CDR2 YFSETQ. This CDR3 has 15 amino acids. The CDR3 sequence is CASSLIAGRGETQYF. The CDR3 DNA reads as TGCGCCAGCAGCTTGATAGCGGGTAGAGGGGAGACCCAGTACTTC. Together with reference TRBV5-1 and TRBJ2-5, the CDR3 gives the full variable domain: KAGVTQTPRYLIKTRGQQVTLSCSPISGHRSVSWYQQTPGQGLQFLFEYFSETQRNKGNFPGRFSGRQFSNSRSEMNVSTLELGDSALYLCASSLIAGRGETQYFGPGTRLLVL.

V gene TRBV27 combines with J gene TRBJ1-5; D remains unclear. The length of the CDR3 is 14 residues. Per germline, CDR1 MNHEY and CDR2 SMNVEV (reference sequence). V was clipped by 7 bases and J by 5 bases, with 15 bases between them. The CDR3 here is CASTLSAGHQPQHF. In nucleotides, the CDR3 is TGTGCCAGCACTCTCAGTGCAGGTCATCAGCCCCAGCATTTT.

The V call is TRBV9, the J call TRBJ2-3; 11 positions agree with TRBD2. The CDR3 totals 15 residues. The V gene end was trimmed by 2 bases and the J gene end by 6 bases; junction bases not matched to a gene: 5. CDR1 and CDR2 (germline): SGDLS, YYNGEE. The CDR3 sequence is CASSVGTSGLDTQYF. The CDR3 coding sequence is TGTGCCAGCAGCGTGGGGACTAGCGGCTTGGATACGCAGTATTTT.

The rearrangement uses TRBV11-3 and TRBJ2-1; TRBD2 is a possible D gene (6 bases). CDR3 length: 17 residues. CDR1 is SGHNT, CDR2 YENEEA, per germline. The V end was cut by 1 base, the J end by 11 bases, with 24 bases between. CDR3 region: CASSLGATGVPQAKQFF. In DNA form, the CDR3 reads TGTGCCAGCAGCTTAGGGGCTACGGGGGTACCGCAAGCGAAGCAGTTCTTC.

This chain connects TRBV19 to TRBJ1-1; a possible D gene is TRBD1 (6 bases). Germline CDR1 LNHDA, CDR2 SQIVND (reference sequence). This CDR3 has 15 amino acids. The V gene lost 0 bases and the J gene lost 5 bases, with 13 bases spanning the gap. The CDR3 region is CASSIEGALRTEAFF. The CDR3 DNA follows: TGTGCCAGTAGTATAGAGGGGGCGTTGAGGACTGAAGCTTTCTTT.

The rearrangement uses TRBV4-2 and TRBJ2-2; D unresolved. CDR3 size: 16 residues. Per germline, CDR1 LGHNA and CDR2 YNFKEQ. V dropped 5 bases and J dropped 4 bases, with 17 bases sitting between them. The CDR3 DNA reads TGTGCCAGCAGCGAAGTTGTTGGTCCCGCCACCGGGGAGCTGTTTTTT. This codes for CASSEVVGPATGELFF.

The V and J genes are TRBV7-2 and TRBJ2-7; the D is unclear. V was clipped by 5 bases and J by 3 bases, with 14 bases between them. Germline CDR1 SGHTA, CDR2 FQGNSA. This CDR3 has 14 amino acids. The CDR3 bases are TGTGCCAGCAGCGACCTTTTGGGCAGCTACGAGCAGTACTTC. Residues: CASSDLLGSYEQYF.

The CDR3 spells CASSQRDPQDIQYF. CDR3 bases: TGTGCCAGCAGCCAAAGGGACCCTCAGGACATTCAGTACTTC. The chain employs TRBV3-1 and TRBJ2-4; TRBD1 or TRBD2 may be the D gene (5 bases each). Between the trimmed V and J ends, which lost 2 bases and 8 bases, there was a span of 13 bases. The V gene's germline CDR1 is LGHDT and CDR2 YNNKEL (reference sequence). The CDR3 has 14 amino acids.

As DNA, the CDR3 is TGTGCCAGCAGCTTGGTTCCCGGGGGGGGAGAGCAGTACTTC. It codes for CASSLVPGGGEQYF. This chain uses TRBV7-6 with TRBJ2-7, with 8 positions matching TRBD2. Trimming at V came to 3 bases and at J to 7 bases, leaving 8 bases not matched to a gene. The CDR3 is 14 residues long. Germline V gene data show CDR1 as SGHVS and CDR2 as FNYEAQ.

The rearrangement uses TRBV5-1 and TRBJ2-7; TRBD1 matches at 12 bases. With 4 bases clipped from V and 5 bases from J, the junction kept 7 bases outside the gene matches. Germline lookup yields CDR1 SGHRS and CDR2 YFSETQ. The CDR3 runs to 15 residues. The CDR3 DNA reads TGCGCCAGCAGCATGGGGACAGGGGGCTTCAACGAGCAGTACTTC. It codes for CASSMGTGGFNEQYF.

The gene calls are TRBV12-3 or TRBV12-4 and TRBJ1-1; no definite D call. Trimming pared 4 bases from V and 2 bases from J, leaving 14 bases between. CDR3 size: 15 residues. CDR3 protein: CASSSRAAFNTEAFF. The CDR3 bases are TGTGCCAGCAGTTCAAGGGCCGCCTTCAACACTGAAGCTTTCTTT.